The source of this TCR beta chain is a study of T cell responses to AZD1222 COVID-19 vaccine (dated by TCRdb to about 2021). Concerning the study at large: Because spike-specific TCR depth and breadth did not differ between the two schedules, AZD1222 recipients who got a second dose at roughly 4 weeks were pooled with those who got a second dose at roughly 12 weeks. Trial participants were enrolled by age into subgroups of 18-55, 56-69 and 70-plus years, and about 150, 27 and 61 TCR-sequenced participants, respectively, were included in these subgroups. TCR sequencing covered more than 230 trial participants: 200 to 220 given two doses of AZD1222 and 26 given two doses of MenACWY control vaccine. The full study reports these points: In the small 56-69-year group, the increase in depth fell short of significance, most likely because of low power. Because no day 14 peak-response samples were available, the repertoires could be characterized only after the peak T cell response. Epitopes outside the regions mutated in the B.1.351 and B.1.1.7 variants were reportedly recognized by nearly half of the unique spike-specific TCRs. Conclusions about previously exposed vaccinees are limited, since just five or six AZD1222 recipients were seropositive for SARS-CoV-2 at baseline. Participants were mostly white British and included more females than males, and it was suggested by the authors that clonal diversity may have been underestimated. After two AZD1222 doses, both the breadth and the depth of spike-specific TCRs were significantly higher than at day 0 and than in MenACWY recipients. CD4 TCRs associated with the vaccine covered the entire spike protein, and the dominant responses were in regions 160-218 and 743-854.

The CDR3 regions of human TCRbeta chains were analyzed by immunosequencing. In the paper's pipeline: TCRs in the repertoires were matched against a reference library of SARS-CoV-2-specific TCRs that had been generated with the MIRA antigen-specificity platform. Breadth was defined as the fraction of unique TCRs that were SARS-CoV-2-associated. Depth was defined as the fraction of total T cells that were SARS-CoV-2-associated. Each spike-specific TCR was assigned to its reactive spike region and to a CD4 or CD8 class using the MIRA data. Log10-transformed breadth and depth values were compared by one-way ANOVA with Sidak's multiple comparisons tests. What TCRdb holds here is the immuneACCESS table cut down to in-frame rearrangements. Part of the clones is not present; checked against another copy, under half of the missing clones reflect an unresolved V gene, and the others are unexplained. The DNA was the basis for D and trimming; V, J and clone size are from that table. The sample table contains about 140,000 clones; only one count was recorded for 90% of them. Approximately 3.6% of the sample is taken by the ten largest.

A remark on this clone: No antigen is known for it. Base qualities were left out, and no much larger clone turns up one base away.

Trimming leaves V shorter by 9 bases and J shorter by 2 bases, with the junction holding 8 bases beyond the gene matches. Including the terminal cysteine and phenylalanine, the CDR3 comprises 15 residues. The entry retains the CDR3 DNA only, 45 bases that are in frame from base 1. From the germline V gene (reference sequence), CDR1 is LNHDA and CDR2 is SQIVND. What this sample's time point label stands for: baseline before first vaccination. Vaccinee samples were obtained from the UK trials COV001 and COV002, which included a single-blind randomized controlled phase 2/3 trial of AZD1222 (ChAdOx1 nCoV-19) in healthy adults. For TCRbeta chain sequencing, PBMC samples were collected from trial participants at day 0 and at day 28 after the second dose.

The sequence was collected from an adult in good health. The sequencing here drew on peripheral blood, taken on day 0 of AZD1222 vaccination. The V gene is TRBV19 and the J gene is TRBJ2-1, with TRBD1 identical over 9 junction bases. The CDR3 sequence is CASRDREGPYNEQFF. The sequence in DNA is TGTGCCAGCAGGGACAGGGAAGGCCCCTACAATGAGCAGTTCTTC. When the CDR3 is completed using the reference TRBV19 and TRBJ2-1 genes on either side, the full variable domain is DGGITQSPKYLFRKEGQNVTLSCEQNLNHDAMYWYRQDPGQGLRLIYYSQIVNDFQKGDIAEGYSVSREKKESFPLTVTSAQKNPTAFYLCASRDREGPYNEQFFGPGTRLTVL.